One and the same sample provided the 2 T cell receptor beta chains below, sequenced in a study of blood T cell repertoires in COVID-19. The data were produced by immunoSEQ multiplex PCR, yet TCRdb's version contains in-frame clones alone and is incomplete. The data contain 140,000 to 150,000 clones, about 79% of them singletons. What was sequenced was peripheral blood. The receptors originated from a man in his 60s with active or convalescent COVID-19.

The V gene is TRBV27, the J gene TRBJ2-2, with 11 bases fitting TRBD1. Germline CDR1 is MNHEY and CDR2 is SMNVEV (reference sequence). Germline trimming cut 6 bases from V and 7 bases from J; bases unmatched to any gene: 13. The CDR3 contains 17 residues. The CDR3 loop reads CASSRRDRGLSVGELFF. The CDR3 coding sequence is TGTGCCAGCAGCCGACGGGACAGGGGGTTATCGGTCGGGGAGCTGTTTTTT.

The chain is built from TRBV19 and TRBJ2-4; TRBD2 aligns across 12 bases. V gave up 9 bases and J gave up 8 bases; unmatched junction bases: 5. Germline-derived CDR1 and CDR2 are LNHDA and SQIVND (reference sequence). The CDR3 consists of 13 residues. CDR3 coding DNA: TGTGCCAGCCAGACTAGCGGGAGTTACATTCAGTACTTC. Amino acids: CASQTSGSYIQYF.